A single sample gave rise to the 9 T cell receptor beta chains below, sequenced in a study of T cells in Graves' hyperthyroidism and ophthalmopathy. Regions amplified from RNA transcripts were the TCR beta CDR3 regions. When the TCR CDR3 underwent first-round RT-PCR, the HTBI primer set was used. In TCRdb, the multiplex PCR reads were re-called with MiXCR into one record per CDR3 protein. The sample lists hundreds of thousands of distinct CDR3 sequences; 12% to 15% were seen once. The sequenced sample was blood. Receptor source: a woman younger than 35 with Graves' hyperthyroidism.

V gene TRBV20-1 combines with J gene TRBJ1-1; possible D gene TRBD1, 6 bases. The V and J ends lost 6 bases and 1 base respectively, with 18 bases between them. This CDR3 contains 15 residues. The germline V gene encodes CDR1 DFQATT and CDR2 SNEGSKA (reference sequence). The CDR3 region has the DNA TGCAGTGCGAGGTCATCGGGGGGGGCGAACACTGAAGCTTTCTTT. Its protein product is CSARSSGGANTEAFF.

This clonotype was detected a few times. The V call is TRBV24-1, the J call TRBJ1-2; 10 bases line up with TRBD1. Germline CDR1 is KGHDR and CDR2 is SFDVKD. After removal of 5 bases from V and 7 bases from J, the junction contained 12 bases not matched to a gene. There are 16 residues in the CDR3. DNA for the CDR3: TGTGCCACCAGTGGTGTGACAGGGGGCCGGAGAAGTGGCTACACCTTC. It is translated as CATSGVTGGRRSGYTF.

This clonotype was recorded at least ten times. The chain joins TRBV18 to TRBJ2-5; TRBD1 matches 7 bases. Germline-derived CDR1 and CDR2 are KGHSH and LQKENI. This CDR3 has 14 amino acids. V lost 1 base and J lost 3; bases outside the gene matches: 2. Here the CDR3 reads CASSPHTGEETQYF. CDR3 coding DNA: TGTGCCAGCTCACCACATACAGGGGAAGAGACCCAGTACTTC.

The chain has TRBV11-2 and TRBJ2-6; a weak D match, TRBD1 (6 bases). The CDR3 covers 17 residues. Germline CDR1 reads SGHAT; CDR2 reads FQNNGV. Trimming took off 5 bases at V and 0 bases at J, with 14 bases between the two ends. The CDR3 reads CASSPLGAFSGANVLTF. The CDR3 DNA reads as TGTGCCAGCAGCCCTCTGGGGGCCTTCTCTGGGGCCAACGTCCTGACTTTC.

V and J are TRBV7-2 and TRBJ1-5, with D maybe TRBD1 (6 bases). V was cut by 5 bases and J by 1 base, with 15 bases left in between. The CDR3 covers 16 residues. Germline values: CDR1 SGHTA, CDR2 FQGNSA. The CDR3 DNA reads as TGTGCCAGCAGCCTTACCGGGACAAAAAGCAATCAGCCCCAGCATTTT. Encoded protein: CASSLTGTKSNQPQHF.

The V and J genes are TRBV7-3 and TRBJ2-3; 9 bases align to TRBD2. V dropped 7 bases and J dropped 2; count of bases not matched to a gene: 4. CDR1 and CDR2 (germline): SGHTA, FQGTGA. The CDR3 spans 14 residues. CDR3 nucleotides: TGTGCCAGCAATAGCGGGGGTTTCACAGATACGCAGTATTTT. Amino acid sequence: CASNSGGFTDTQYF.

This clonotype was seen repeatedly, ten times or more. The V and J genes are TRBV20-1 and TRBJ2-5, with D perhaps matching TRBD2 (5 bases). The CDR3 runs 14 residues. The V and J ends lost 3 bases and 2 bases respectively, with 13 bases between them. Germline CDR1 DFQATT, CDR2 SNEGSKA (reference sequence). The DNA for the CDR3 is TGCAGTGCTAGTAGAGTGGGGAGTCAAGAGACCCAGTACTTC. As protein: CSASRVGSQETQYF.

In its sample, this clonotype was seen many times. DNA for the CDR3: TGTGCCAGCAGCCCCGCCCCGACAGACTTTGCGTACGAGCAGTACTTC. Its translation: CASSPAPTDFAYEQYF. The chain uses TRBV11-2 and TRBJ2-7, with D perhaps TRBD1 (5 bases). The V end lost 5 bases, the J end lost 4 bases, and 21 bases lay between the germline ends. CDR3 length: 16 amino acids. From germline, CDR1 is SGHAT and CDR2 FQNNGV. Full variable domain (outside the CDR3, taken from reference TRBV11-2 and TRBJ2-7): EAGVAQSPRYKIIEKRQSVAFWCNPISGHATLYWYQQILGQGPKLLIQFQNNGVVDDSQLPKDRFSAERLKGVDSTLKIQPAKLEDSAVYLCASSPAPTDFAYEQYFGPGTRLTVT.

This clonotype occurred a few times. The V call is TRBV4-1, the J call TRBJ2-1; 7 bases agree with TRBD2. CDR3 length equals 16 residues. Germline assignment: CDR1 MGHRA and CDR2 YSYEKL. V shed 1 base and J 3 bases; nucleotides not matched to a gene: 6. CDR3 nucleotides: TGCGCCAGCAGCCAAGTTATAGCGGGCGTCTACAATGAGCAGTTCTTC. Its translation: CASSQVIAGVYNEQFF.